Each of the 29 T cell receptor beta chains below was sequenced from the same sample in a study of a mutant IDH1 vaccine in newly diagnosed glioma. Time point described: week 5, during vaccination. All doses held 300 ug of mutant IDH1 20-mer peptide, with topical imiquimod. Their antigens remain unidentified. Using immunoSEQ multiplex PCR, the repertoire was profiled, and TCRdb retains in-frame clones only, with some absent. The sample carries just under 80,000 clones, 91% recorded once. The sample here was PBMCs, taken from a glioma patient whose treatment included an IDH1 peptide vaccine. The receptors derive from a woman in her forties or fifties with glioma.

This chain links TRBV28 with TRBJ1-5; maybe TRBD1 (6 bases). In germline, CDR1 is MDHEN, CDR2 SYDVKM. Trimming took off 5 bases at V and 0 bases at J, with 11 bases between the two ends. This CDR3 comprises 15 residues. The CDR3, as DNA: TGTGCCAGCAGTAGGACAGTTGATAGCAATCAGCCCCAGCATTTT. Translating it yields CASSRTVDSNQPQHF.

The V and J genes are TRBV19 and TRBJ2-7; the D gene is possibly TRBD1 (5 bases). CDR1 LNHDA and CDR2 SQIVND come from the germline V gene (reference sequence). V was trimmed by 3 bases and J by 1 base, leaving 13 bases between them. The CDR3 runs 15 residues. The CDR3 nucleotides are TGTGCCAGTAGTATCGGCAGGGATACTTCCTACGAGCAGTACTTC. Protein sequence: CASSIGRDTSYEQYF. Full variable domain (missing parts from reference TRBV19 and TRBJ2-7): DGGITQSPKYLFRKEGQNVTLSCEQNLNHDAMYWYRQDPGQGLRLIYYSQIVNDFQKGDIAEGYSVSREKKESFPLTVTSAQKNPTAFYLCASSIGRDTSYEQYFGPGTRLTVT.

The rearrangement links TRBV5-1 to TRBJ2-7, with 11 bases aligning to TRBD2. Germline CDR1 reads SGHRS; CDR2 reads YFSETQ. The CDR3 is 14 residues long. After removal of 2 bases from V and 4 bases from J, the junction contained 2 bases not matched to a gene. The CDR3 coding sequence is TGCGCCAGCAGCTTCACTAGCGGGAGTTACGAGCAGTACTTC. This gives the protein CASSFTSGSYEQYF.

The chain recombines TRBV5-1 with TRBJ2-2; TRBD1 might be the D (6 bases). Germline CDR1 SGHRS, CDR2 YFSETQ. V gave up 4 bases and J gave up 6 bases, with 13 bases separating them. The CDR3 is made up of 14 amino acids. The CDR3 sequence: CASSRQQGAGELFF. In DNA, the CDR3 is TGCGCCAGCAGCCGGCAACAGGGTGCCGGGGAGCTGTTTTTT.

V is TRBV29-1 and J is TRBJ2-1, with TRBD2 matching over 7 bases. J lost 6 bases, V lost 6 bases, and 11 bases had no gene match. This CDR3 spans 14 amino acids. Germline CDR1 reads SQVTM; CDR2 reads ANQGSEA. The CDR3 region is CSVLRGGSGNEQFF. In DNA, the CDR3 is TGCAGCGTACTTCGGGGCGGGAGTGGCAATGAGCAGTTCTTC.

The chain recombines TRBV2 with TRBJ1-2; possibly TRBD1 for D (5 bases). CDR3 length equals 12 residues. Germline V gene lookup returns CDR1 SNHLY and CDR2 FYNNEI. Trimming removed 6 bases from V and 5 bases from J, with 10 bases in between. CDR3 nucleotides: TGTGCCAGCAGCCCGGAGGGGTATGGCTACACCTTC. As protein: CASSPEGYGYTF.

The chain is built from TRBV11-3 and TRBJ2-3; TRBD1 is a possible D gene (5 bases). Germline V gives CDR1 SGHNT, CDR2 YENEEA. The CDR3 has 13 amino acids. V dropped 8 bases and J dropped 4 bases, with 13 bases sitting between them. The CDR3 DNA follows: TGTGCCAGCGGCCAGGGTGGGGCAGATACGCAGTATTTT. Its protein product is CASGQGGADTQYF.

V gene TRBV7-9 combines with J gene TRBJ2-1, with TRBD2 matching over 12 bases. V dropped 6 bases and J dropped 7; count of bases not matched to a gene: 10. The CDR3 runs to 16 residues. Germline CDR1 and CDR2: SEHNR and FQNEAQ (reference sequence). The CDR3 DNA reads TGTGCCAGCAGTCCACCTAGCGGGAGGGCGGGAAATGAGCAGTTCTTC. Amino acid sequence: CASSPPSGRAGNEQFF.

This CDR3 reads CASSLVRDQPQHF. The CDR3 region has the DNA TGTGCCAGCAGCTTAGTCAGGGATCAGCCCCAGCATTTT. The chain carries TRBV7-2 and TRBJ1-5; weak D call: TRBD1 (5 bases). There are 13 residues in the CDR3. Germline V gives CDR1 SGHTA, CDR2 FQGNSA. Trimming shortened V by 1 base and J by 5 bases, and 6 bases separated the two germline ends.

The rearrangement joins TRBV10-1 to TRBJ2-1, with D maybe TRBD1 (5 bases). The V end was cut by 6 bases, the J end by 3 bases, with 9 bases between. This CDR3 has 13 amino acids. CDR1 is WNHNN, CDR2 SYGVQD, per germline (reference sequence). The chain's CDR3 is CASRAGLYNEQFF. The CDR3 nucleotides are TGCGCCAGCAGGGCAGGGCTCTACAATGAGCAGTTCTTC.

This clone was recorded a few times. The rearrangement joins TRBV2 to TRBJ1-6, with unresolved D. V lost 2 bases to trimming and J lost 8 bases, with 13 bases between them. CDR1 and CDR2 from the germline V gene are SNHLY and FYNNEI. The CDR3 is made up of 15 amino acids. CDR3 sequence: CASSESAVLDSPLHF. The CDR3 DNA reads TGTGCCAGCAGTGAATCTGCGGTGTTAGATTCACCCCTCCACTTT.

The chain uses TRBV5-6 and TRBJ2-3; perhaps TRBD2 as D (5 bases). Trimming removed 3 bases at V and 4 bases at J, with 12 bases between. CDR1 SGHDT and CDR2 YYEEEE come from the germline V gene. This CDR3 has 14 amino acids. The CDR3 here is CASSSGFHADTQYF. The CDR3 nucleotides are TGTGCCAGCAGCTCGGGATTCCACGCAGATACGCAGTATTTT.

The gene calls are TRBV7-8 and TRBJ1-6; 8 positions agree with TRBD1. There are 15 residues in the CDR3. Germline V gene sequence: CDR1 SGHVS, CDR2 FQNEAQ. V shed 3 bases and J 7 bases; nucleotides not matched to a gene: 5. The CDR3 DNA sequence: TGTGCCAGCAGCTTGGAGACAGGGGAGAATTCACCCCTCCACTTT. Protein product: CASSLETGENSPLHF.

This rearrangement joins TRBV5-8 to TRBJ1-4, with D unclear. The V end lost 0 bases, the J end lost 4 bases, and 13 bases lay between the germline ends. CDR3 length: 16 amino acids. Per the germline V gene, CDR1 is SGHTS and CDR2 is YDEGEE. CDR3 loop: CASSLGSVSFNEKLFF. The CDR3 bases are TGTGCCAGCAGCTTGGGTAGTGTCAGTTTTAATGAAAAACTGTTTTTT. The full variable domain, in which reference TRBV5-8 and TRBJ1-4 provide the parts outside the CDR3, is EAGVTQSPTHLIKTRGQQATLRCSPISGHTSVYWYQQALGLGLQFLLWYDEGEERNRGNFPPRFSGRQFPNYSSELNVNALELEDSALYLCASSLGSVSFNEKLFFGSGTQLSVL.

This sequence joins TRBV28 and TRBJ1-4; 8 nucleotides line up with TRBD1. The CDR3 spans 15 residues. Germline-derived CDR1 and CDR2 are MDHEN and SYDVKM. V shed 5 bases, J shed 1 base, and the junction held 3 bases outside the gene matches. In DNA form, the CDR3 reads TGTGCCAGCAGTCCGGACAGGGTAACTAATGAAAAACTGTTTTTT. Protein: CASSPDRVTNEKLFF.

This chain uses TRBV6-1 with TRBJ1-1; D is uncertain. Trimming cost V 6 bases and J 1 base, with 9 bases left between them. The CDR3 runs 13 residues. Germline-derived CDR1 and CDR2 are MNHNS and SASEGT. The CDR3 here is CASSSGENTEAFF. The DNA of the CDR3 is TGTGCCAGCAGCTCCGGAGAGAACACTGAAGCTTTCTTT.

The chain uses TRBV7-9 and TRBJ2-3; 11 bases line up with TRBD2. The CDR3 length is 15 residues. Per the germline V gene, CDR1 is SEHNR and CDR2 is FQNEAQ (reference sequence). J was trimmed by 6 bases and V by 8 bases; bases with no gene match: 10. The CDR3 loop reads CASHFGLAGVDTQYF. CDR3 bases: TGTGCCAGCCACTTTGGACTAGCGGGCGTTGATACGCAGTATTTT. Variable domain in full (rest from reference TRBV7-9 and TRBJ2-3): DTGVSQNPRHKITKRGQNVTFRCDPISEHNRLYWYRQTLGQGPEFLTYFQNEAQLEKSRLLSDRFSAERPKGSFSTLEIQRTEQGDSAMYLCASHFGLAGVDTQYFGPGTRLTVL.

The chain has TRBV27 and TRBJ2-1, with 10 bases that match TRBD2. The CDR3 is 15 residues long. Germline CDR1 reads MNHEY; CDR2 reads SMNVEV (reference sequence). Unmatched junction bases numbered 7, after V lost 7 bases and J lost 4 bases. CDR3 bases: TGTGCCAGCACCAAAGCGGGGGGGCCTTACAATGAGCAGTTCTTC. Protein sequence: CASTKAGGPYNEQFF.

In its sample, this clone was seen once. This chain connects TRBV28 to TRBJ1-5; D may be TRBD1 (5 bases). The germline gives CDR1 MDHEN, CDR2 SYDVKM. Deletions cut 2 bases from V and 5 bases from J, with 10 bases between. This CDR3 comprises 14 residues. The CDR3 nucleotides read TGTGCCAGCAGTTTAGAGGGGTCGTATCAGCCCCAGCATTTT. Translated, it gives CASSLEGSYQPQHF.

The rearrangement uses TRBV5-1 and TRBJ1-2; D unclear. Trimming took off 1 base at V and 2 bases at J, with 9 bases between the two ends. Germline CDR1 reads SGHRS; CDR2 reads YFSETQ. CDR3 size: 14 residues. CDR3 DNA sequence: TGCGCCAGCAGCTTGACTGCCGAGAACTATGGCTACACCTTC. Amino acids: CASSLTAENYGYTF. Drawing the rest from reference TRBV5-1 and TRBJ1-2, the complete variable domain is KAGVTQTPRYLIKTRGQQVTLSCSPISGHRSVSWYQQTPGQGLQFLFEYFSETQRNKGNFPGRFSGRQFSNSRSEMNVSTLELGDSALYLCASSLTAENYGYTFGSGTRLTVV.

The CDR3 DNA is TGTGCCAGCAGCTCTTTCGGCACCGAGACCCAGTACTTC. Translated, it gives CASSSFGTETQYF. The rearrangement links TRBV7-9 to TRBJ2-5; the D is unclear. Germline CDR1 reads SEHNR; CDR2 reads FQNEAQ (reference sequence). The CDR3 runs 13 residues. V was trimmed by 4 bases and J by 5 bases, leaving 11 bases between them.

This chain links TRBV7-9 with TRBJ2-1, with a possible D match to TRBD1 (6 bases). CDR1 is SEHNR, CDR2 FQNEAQ, per germline (reference sequence). This CDR3 has 15 amino acids. Trimming stripped 2 bases from V and 5 bases from J, with 13 bases between. The CDR3 sequence: CASSLREGGNNEQFF. The CDR3 coding sequence is TGTGCCAGCAGCTTACGGGAAGGGGGAAACAATGAGCAGTTCTTC.

The V gene is TRBV9, the J gene TRBJ2-1, with 7 bases fitting TRBD2. This CDR3 is built from 14 residues. Germline trimming cut 3 bases from V and 5 bases from J; bases unmatched to any gene: 5. Germline loops: CDR1 SGDLS, CDR2 YYNGEE. CDR3 nucleotides: TGTGCCAGCAGCGGCGGACTAGGGGACAATGAGCAGTTCTTC. Protein: CASSGGLGDNEQFF.

The V gene is TRBV5-6, the J gene TRBJ2-6; D is possibly TRBD2 (6 bases). V lost 0 bases, J lost 0 bases, and 10 bases lay in between. The CDR3 runs 17 residues. The germline V gene has CDR1 SGHDT and CDR2 YYEEEE. The CDR3 DNA follows: TGTGCCAGCAGCTTGGCACTGCGGGACTCTGGGGCCAACGTCCTGACTTTC. Protein: CASSLALRDSGANVLTF.

The chain is built from TRBV2 and TRBJ1-1, with D hard to call. The CDR3 length is 13 residues. V gave up 6 bases and J gave up 2 bases, with 10 bases separating them. The germline CDR1 and CDR2 sequences are SNHLY and FYNNEI. The CDR3 DNA reads TGTGCCAGCAGAGGGAGGCCAAACACTGAAGCTTTCTTT. It specifies CASRGRPNTEAFF.

This chain connects TRBV28 to TRBJ2-7, with D uncertain. Trimming pared 6 bases from V and 6 bases from J, leaving 9 bases between. Germline-derived CDR1 and CDR2 are MDHEN and SYDVKM. The CDR3 contains 11 residues. CDR3: CASRVAGEQYF. In nucleotides, the CDR3 is TGTGCCAGCAGGGTCGCTGGCGAGCAGTACTTC.

V gene TRBV5-1 combines with J gene TRBJ2-5; 10 bases are shared with TRBD2. The J segment lost 5 bases and the V segment lost 0 bases, leaving 7 bases of the junction unmatched. The germline V gene has CDR1 SGHRS and CDR2 YFSETQ. CDR3 length: 16 amino acids. The CDR3 nucleotides are TGCGCCAGCAGCTTGGCTCCAGCGGGAGGGTCGGAGACCCAGTACTTC. Its translation: CASSLAPAGGSETQYF.

This chain uses TRBV7-8 with TRBJ2-5; no firm D call. V lost 2 bases, J lost 1 base, and 8 bases lay in between. Germline V lookup: CDR1 SGHVS, CDR2 FQNEAQ. The CDR3 is made up of 14 amino acids. CDR3 amino acids: CASSLLAGQETQYF. The CDR3 region has the DNA TGTGCCAGCAGCTTATTGGCAGGCCAAGAGACCCAGTACTTC.

The chain couples TRBV5-5 to TRBJ2-7; TRBD1 matches 12 bases. Germline CDR1 and CDR2: SGHKS and YYEKEE (reference sequence). Trimming cost V 4 bases and J 3 bases; bases outside gene matches: 5. CDR3 size: 15 residues. The CDR3 sequence: CASSKGQGAFYEQYF. CDR3 DNA: TGTGCCAGCAGCAAGGGACAGGGGGCCTTCTACGAGCAGTACTTC.